These T cell receptor beta chains were read from a single sample in a study of patients and donors after allogeneic stem cell transplantation. Each CDR3 protein gets one entry after TCRdb re-called the RT-PCR reads with MiXCR. This sample has approximately 250,000 distinct CDR3 sequences; 13% to 15% occur once, and the top ten carry roughly 12%. The sample was blood, either unsorted or a sorted T cell fraction (not recorded which). All receptors derive from a human donor who was either an allogeneic HSCT recipient or a stem cell or donor lymphocyte infusion donor (not recorded which). It is not recorded whose cells these are; they may come from a transplant donor. Each CDR3 is given with its conserved first and last residue. The D gene is left open where the match is weak. The listing skips clone size in some rows; elsewhere it reads once, few, many or a size class.

clone size: -; J gene: TRBJ2-3; D gene: -; V gene: TRBV14; CDR3 protein: CASRGTDNIRDTQYF; CDR3 DNA: TGTGCCAGCAGGGGGACCGACAATATTAGAGATACGCAGTATTTT
clone size: many; J gene: TRBJ2-3; D gene: TRBD2; V gene: TRBV5-1; CDR3 protein: CASSLAATSGGTDTQYF; CDR3 DNA: TGCGCCAGCAGCTTGGCCGCGACTAGCGGAGGCACAGATACGCAGTATTTT
clone size: few; J gene: TRBJ2-2; D gene: -; V gene: TRBV9; CDR3 protein: CASSVGPSANTGELFF; CDR3 DNA: TGTGCCAGCAGCGTAGGCCCCAGCGCGAACACCGGGGAGCTGTTTTTT
clone size: many; J gene: TRBJ2-1; D gene: -; V gene: TRBV4-2; CDR3 protein: CASSRDQGYEQFF; CDR3 DNA: TGTGCCAGCAGCCGAGATCAGGGCTATGAGCAGTTCTTC
clone size: -; J gene: TRBJ1-5; D gene: TRBD1; V gene: TRBV10-3; CDR3 protein: CAISAPGQGPNQPQHF; CDR3 DNA: TGTGCCATCAGTGCCCCTGGACAGGGGCCTAATCAGCCCCAGCATTTT
clone size: -; J gene: TRBJ1-1; D gene: -; V gene: TRBV7-8; CDR3 protein: CASSSYTGANTEAFF; CDR3 DNA: TGTGCCAGCAGCTCCTACACGGGCGCAAACACTGAAGCTTTCTTT
clone size: -; J gene: TRBJ2-3; D gene: -; V gene: TRBV11-3; CDR3 protein: CASSSRSTTDTQYF; CDR3 DNA: TGTGCCAGCAGCTCCAGAAGCACTACAGATACGCAGTATTTT
clone size: many; J gene: TRBJ2-3; D gene: -; V gene: TRBV5-6; CDR3 protein: CASSLRGVTDTQYF; CDR3 DNA: TGTGCCAGCAGCTTGAGAGGCGTCACAGATACGCAGTATTTT
clone size: -; J gene: TRBJ1-2; D gene: -; V gene: TRBV4-3; CDR3 protein: CASSQDTGDGYTF; CDR3 DNA: TGCGCCAGCAGCCAAGATACTGGAGATGGCTACACCTTC
clone size: -; J gene: TRBJ1-1; D gene: -; V gene: TRBV4-3; CDR3 protein: CASSPRGRDTEAFF; CDR3 DNA: TGCGCCAGCAGCCCGCGGGGCAGGGACACTGAAGCTTTCTTT
clone size: many; J gene: TRBJ2-1; D gene: -; V gene: TRBV29-1; CDR3 protein: CSVVGQASYNEQFF; CDR3 DNA: TGCAGCGTTGTAGGCCAGGCCTCCTACAATGAGCAGTTCTTC
clone size: many; J gene: TRBJ2-5; D gene: TRBD2; V gene: TRBV3-1; CDR3 protein: CASSPSGGSQETQYF; CDR3 DNA: TGTGCCAGCAGCCCTAGCGGGGGGTCCCAAGAGACCCAGTACTTC
clone size: -; J gene: TRBJ1-5; D gene: -; V gene: TRBV19; CDR3 protein: CASVEGNSNQPQHF; CDR3 DNA: TGTGCCAGTGTAGAGGGGAATAGCAATCAGCCCCAGCATTTT
clone size: many; J gene: TRBJ2-7; D gene: -; V gene: TRBV5-1; CDR3 protein: CASSLGYGHASYEQYF; CDR3 DNA: TGCGCCAGCAGCTTGGGATACGGACACGCGTCCTACGAGCAGTACTTC
clone size: -; J gene: TRBJ2-2; D gene: TRBD2; V gene: TRBV6-5; CDR3 protein: CASSYSRGRATGELFF; CDR3 DNA: TGTGCCAGCAGTTACTCACGCGGGAGGGCGACGGGGGAGCTGTTTTTT
clone size: many; J gene: TRBJ2-7; D gene: -; V gene: TRBV10-3; CDR3 protein: CAISQGVIDEQYF; CDR3 DNA: TGTGCCATCAGCCAGGGAGTGATAGACGAGCAGTACTTC
clone size: many; J gene: TRBJ2-3; D gene: -; V gene: TRBV4-1; CDR3 protein: CASSQGSIADTQYF; CDR3 DNA: TGCGCCAGCAGCCAAGGATCAATAGCGGATACGCAGTATTTT
clone size: -; J gene: TRBJ2-3; D gene: -; V gene: TRBV7-9; CDR3 protein: CASNAGGSADTQYF; CDR3 DNA: TGTGCCAGCAACGCCGGAGGGTCCGCAGATACGCAGTATTTT
clone size: -; J gene: TRBJ2-2; D gene: -; V gene: TRBV9; CDR3 protein: CASSVVVGPVTGELFF; CDR3 DNA: TGTGCCAGCAGCGTAGTAGTGGGGCCAGTCACCGGGGAGCTGTTTTTT
clone size: once; J gene: TRBJ2-5; D gene: -; V gene: TRBV7-8; CDR3 protein: CASSLADGQRKKTQYF; CDR3 DNA: TGTGCCAGCAGCTTAGCGGACGGGCAGAGGAAAAAGACCCAGTACTTC
clone size: -; J gene: TRBJ2-3; D gene: -; V gene: TRBV12-3/TRBV12-4; CDR3 protein: CASSFTGDTSTDTQYF; CDR3 DNA: TGTGCCAGCAGTTTTACCGGGGACACTAGCACAGATACGCAGTATTTT
clone size: few; J gene: TRBJ2-5; D gene: -; V gene: TRBV14; CDR3 protein: CASSQGLRGEIEETQYF; CDR3 DNA: TGTGCCAGCAGCCAAGGCTTAAGGGGTGAGATTGAAGAGACCCAGTACTTC
clone size: many; J gene: TRBJ2-7; D gene: -; V gene: TRBV10-3; CDR3 protein: CATAPPGSTYEQYF; CDR3 DNA: TGTGCCACCGCCCCCCCGGGGTCCACCTACGAGCAGTACTTC
clone size: many; J gene: TRBJ2-7; D gene: -; V gene: TRBV5-1; CDR3 protein: CASSSGLTSVSYEQYF; CDR3 DNA: TGCGCCAGCAGCTCCGGATTGACGTCAGTTAGCTACGAGCAGTACTTC
clone size: few; J gene: TRBJ1-5; D gene: -; V gene: TRBV6-2/TRBV6-3; CDR3 protein: CASSSGLTLSNQPQHF; CDR3 DNA: TGTGCCAGCAGTTCTGGGCTTACGCTTAGCAATCAGCCCCAGCATTTT
clone size: many; J gene: TRBJ2-3; D gene: -; V gene: TRBV12-3/TRBV12-4; CDR3 protein: CASSPRFF; CDR3 DNA: TGTGCCAGCAGTCCCCGATTTTTT
clone size: -; J gene: TRBJ1-2; D gene: -; V gene: TRBV20-1; CDR3 protein: CSARMGEGSGYTF; CDR3 DNA: TGCAGTGCTAGAATGGGGGAAGGGAGCGGCTACACCTTC
clone size: -; J gene: TRBJ2-1; D gene: TRBD2; V gene: TRBV5-1; CDR3 protein: CASSLGLGHFNEQFF; CDR3 DNA: TGCGCCAGCAGCCTGGGACTAGGTCATTTCAATGAGCAGTTCTTC
clone size: -; J gene: TRBJ2-1; D gene: TRBD2; V gene: TRBV2; CDR3 protein: CARAKTSGDRSYNEQFF; CDR3 DNA: TGTGCCAGGGCTAAGACTAGCGGAGACCGCTCCTACAATGAGCAGTTCTTC
clone size: -; J gene: TRBJ1-5; D gene: -; V gene: TRBV20-1; CDR3 protein: CSASLLDTGHSNQPQHF; CDR3 DNA: TGCAGTGCTAGTTTGCTTGATACCGGACATAGCAATCAGCCCCAGCATTTT
clone size: many; J gene: TRBJ1-6; D gene: -; V gene: TRBV7-3; CDR3 protein: CASSLGGRSNSPLHF; CDR3 DNA: TGTGCCAGCAGCTTAGGGGGACGGTCTAATTCACCCCTCCACTTT
clone size: -; J gene: TRBJ2-1; D gene: TRBD2; V gene: TRBV9; CDR3 protein: CASSVGGSGGAYNEQFF; CDR3 DNA: TGTGCCAGCAGCGTAGGTGGTAGCGGGGGGGCGTACAATGAGCAGTTCTTC
clone size: few; J gene: TRBJ1-1; D gene: TRBD1; V gene: TRBV20-1; CDR3 protein: CSADRGHTEAFF; CDR3 DNA: TGCAGTGCTGACAGGGGGCACACTGAAGCTTTCTTT
clone size: few; J gene: TRBJ2-6; D gene: -; V gene: TRBV5-1; CDR3 protein: CASSFEDGGANVLTF; CDR3 DNA: TGCGCCAGCAGCTTCGAGGACGGTGGGGCCAACGTCCTGACTTTC
clone size: -; J gene: TRBJ2-5; D gene: TRBD1; V gene: TRBV20-1; CDR3 protein: CSAVRTGGLKETQYF; CDR3 DNA: TGCAGTGCTGTTCGGACAGGGGGCCTTAAAGAGACCCAGTACTTC
clone size: few; J gene: TRBJ1-1; D gene: -; V gene: TRBV3-1; CDR3 protein: CASSRSNMNTEAFF; CDR3 DNA: TGTGCCAGCAGCCGTTCTAACATGAACACTGAAGCTTTCTTT
clone size: few; J gene: TRBJ2-7; D gene: TRBD2; V gene: TRBV4-1; CDR3 protein: CASSQEPSGRYEQYF; CDR3 DNA: TGCGCCAGCAGCCAAGAACCTAGCGGGAGATACGAGCAGTACTTC
clone size: -; J gene: TRBJ2-3; D gene: -; V gene: TRBV9; CDR3 protein: CASNQEGVSTDTQYF; CDR3 DNA: TGTGCCAGCAACCAGGAGGGGGTGAGCACAGATACGCAGTATTTT
clone size: many; J gene: TRBJ1-4; D gene: TRBD1; V gene: TRBV6-1; CDR3 protein: CASRKPGTGEKLFF; CDR3 DNA: TGTGCCAGCAGAAAGCCGGGGACAGGGGAAAAACTGTTTTTT
clone size: -; J gene: TRBJ2-1; D gene: TRBD2; V gene: TRBV18; CDR3 protein: CASSLQPTRGLAGGPKIHNEQFF; CDR3 DNA: TGTGCCAGCTCACTACAGCCGACCCGAGGGCTAGCGGGGGGGCCAAAGATCCACAATGAGCAGTTCTTC
clone size: -; J gene: TRBJ1-1; D gene: TRBD1; V gene: TRBV5-1; CDR3 protein: CASGPSRGLDNTEAFF; CDR3 DNA: TGCGCCAGCGGGCCCAGCAGGGGGCTCGACAACACTGAAGCTTTCTTT
clone size: many; J gene: TRBJ2-7; D gene: TRBD1; V gene: TRBV7-2; CDR3 protein: CASSLRQGSYEQYF; CDR3 DNA: TGTGCCAGCAGCTTAAGACAGGGTTCCTACGAGCAGTACTTC
clone size: -; J gene: TRBJ2-2; D gene: -; V gene: TRBV12-3/TRBV12-4; CDR3 protein: CASSLGTGGGTGELFF; CDR3 DNA: TGTGCCAGCAGTTTAGGCACAGGGGGGGGCACCGGGGAGCTGTTTTTT
clone size: -; J gene: TRBJ1-4; D gene: -; V gene: TRBV19; CDR3 protein: CASEYGGSNEKLFF; CDR3 DNA: TGTGCCAGTGAATACGGGGGAAGTAATGAAAAACTGTTTTTT
clone size: many; J gene: TRBJ1-3; D gene: -; V gene: TRBV4-1; CDR3 protein: CASSQELGGQWGNTIYF; CDR3 DNA: TGCGCCAGCAGCCAAGAGTTGGGGGGCCAGTGGGGAAACACCATATATTTT
clone size: many; J gene: TRBJ2-1; D gene: -; V gene: TRBV4-3; CDR3 protein: CASSQERGSRSYNEQFF; CDR3 DNA: TGCGCCAGCAGCCAAGAAAGAGGTAGTCGCTCCTACAATGAGCAGTTCTTC
clone size: -; J gene: TRBJ2-3; D gene: TRBD2; V gene: TRBV20-1; CDR3 protein: CSALPTSGGWDTQYF; CDR3 DNA: TGCAGTGCCCTGCCTACTAGCGGGGGTTGGGATACGCAGTATTTT
clone size: -; J gene: TRBJ2-3; D gene: -; V gene: TRBV11-3; CDR3 protein: CASSSDGLNTDTQYF; CDR3 DNA: TGTGCCAGCAGCTCAGACGGACTGAACACAGATACGCAGTATTTT
clone size: -; J gene: TRBJ2-3; D gene: -; V gene: TRBV29-1; CDR3 protein: CSVVGNGKDTQYF; CDR3 DNA: TGCAGCGTTGTCGGGAATGGGAAAGATACGCAGTATTTT
clone size: few; J gene: TRBJ2-7; D gene: -; V gene: TRBV5-5; CDR3 protein: CASSPPTYEQYF; CDR3 DNA: TGTGCCAGCAGCCCCCCTACCTACGAGCAGTACTTC
clone size: -; J gene: TRBJ1-1; D gene: -; V gene: TRBV20-1; CDR3 protein: CSAEKQGRTEAFF; CDR3 DNA: TGCAGTGCGGAAAAACAGGGTAGGACTGAAGCTTTCTTT
clone size: many; J gene: TRBJ2-7; D gene: TRBD1; V gene: TRBV18; CDR3 protein: CASSPPQGIEQYF; CDR3 DNA: TGTGCCAGCTCACCACCACAGGGGATCGAGCAGTACTTC
clone size: -; J gene: TRBJ1-2; D gene: -; V gene: TRBV30; CDR3 protein: CAWSVGGTNYGYTF; CDR3 DNA: TGTGCCTGGAGTGTTGGGGGTACTAACTATGGCTACACCTTC
clone size: many; J gene: TRBJ1-1; D gene: -; V gene: TRBV5-1; CDR3 protein: CASDYGNRQLKNTEAFF; CDR3 DNA: TGCGCCAGCGATTATGGAAACCGACAGCTTAAGAACACTGAAGCTTTCTTT
clone size: -; J gene: TRBJ2-7; D gene: -; V gene: TRBV5-1; CDR3 protein: CASRPAVSSYEQYF; CDR3 DNA: TGCGCCAGCAGGCCCGCAGTGAGCTCCTACGAGCAGTACTTC
clone size: few; J gene: TRBJ2-7; D gene: -; V gene: TRBV29-1; CDR3 protein: CSVLQGEYEQYF; CDR3 DNA: TGCAGCGTCCTACAGGGCGAGTACGAGCAGTACTTC
clone size: -; J gene: TRBJ1-6; D gene: -; V gene: TRBV20-1; CDR3 protein: CSATSGRSAYSPLHF; CDR3 DNA: TGCAGTGCCACCTCCGGCAGGTCGGCGTATTCACCCCTCCACTTT